This T cell receptor beta chain was recovered during a study of T cells in women clearing cervical HPV infection. Worth noting for this clone: The read gets to within 3 residues of the CDR3 end, and the germline J gene fills in the rest.

Sequencing was performed with immunoSEQ multiplex PCR; in TCRdb, only in-frame clones are kept and a portion is missing. This sample's table has tens of thousands of clones. The V gene end was trimmed by 2 bases and the J gene end by 2 bases; junction bases not matched to a gene: 6. CDR1 and CDR2 from the germline V gene are WNHNN and SYGVQD (reference sequence). This CDR3 is built from 16 residues. The rearrangement links TRBV10-1 to TRBJ2-5; 9 positions agree with TRBD2. This sequence originates from a woman aged 18-70 years with a cervical HPV16 infection that either progressed to CIN3+ or cleared (not recorded which). Material for sequencing was blood buffy coat. CDR3 loop: CASSEPAGGWQETQYF. CDR3 bases read: TGCGCCAGCAGTGAGCCAGCGGGGGGTTGGCAAGAGACC.